The source of this T cell receptor beta chain is a study of T cell changes during pregnancy in multiple sclerosis. Germline V gives CDR1 LNHDA, CDR2 SQIVND (reference sequence). The CDR3 length is 16 residues. V was trimmed by 7 bases and J by 1 base, leaving 19 bases between them. Using immunoSEQ multiplex PCR, the repertoire was profiled, and TCRdb retains in-frame clones only, with some absent. This table holds around 45,000 clones, around 91% found once. This TCR was sampled from a female donor with multiple sclerosis, enrolled in a pregnancy study. This chain joins TRBV19 and TRBJ1-1, with D perhaps matching TRBD1 (6 bases). This specimen consisted of CD8+ T cells from peripheral blood mononuclear cells, obtained in the second trimester of pregnancy. The CDR3 is CASIPDGGASNTEAFF. The CDR3 DNA follows: TGTGCCAGTATCCCCGACGGGGGGGCCTCGAACACTGAAGCTTTCTTT.